This TCR beta chain was profiled in a study of blood T cell repertoires in COVID-19. Germline-derived CDR1 and CDR2 are ENHRY and SYGVKD. V was cut by 0 bases and J by 10 bases, with 13 bases left in between. The CDR3 spans 15 residues. Authors' data handling: Estimation of nucleated cell counts relied on the amplification of reference gene primers. Assay: immunoSEQ multiplex PCR; the TCRdb copy retains only in-frame clones and omits some. The V and J calls and clone size were taken over from that table, and D and trimming were inferred from the DNA. Counted here are about 420,000 clones, approximately 90% occurring once; the ten biggest clones make up 0.8% to 1%.

The sequence was obtained from a man aged 18 to 35 with COVID-19, enrolled during active disease. Sequencing was carried out using peripheral blood. This rearrangement joins TRBV10-3 to TRBJ1-6; weak D call: TRBD1 (6 bases). The CDR3 DNA is TGTGCCATCAGTGAGTCCTTTGAACAGGGCTCACCCCTCCACTTT. Encoded protein: CAISESFEQGSPLHF.